Sequencing of this TCR beta chain was carried out in a study of cytomegalovirus exposure and HLA in healthy donors. Overall study results and limits: Later analysis indicated greater clonal expansion among HLA-associated TCR beta chains than among equally common other chains. Under in vitro conditions, three CMV-associated chains were confirmed as specific for CMV antigens. In an earlier analysis, most TCR beta V segments were productive about 87% or about 30% of the time.

The PCR used 60 Vbeta and 13 Jbeta primers. Produced via immunoSEQ multiplex PCR; TCRdb's table is partial and in-frame only. The data show about 190,000 clones, more than 60% seen once. This clone was observed once. The antigen remains unidentified. From germline, CDR1 is SGHTA and CDR2 FQGNSA. The CDR3 totals 13 residues. Trimming left V 6 bases short and J 1 base short, with 9 bases between. The TCR was taken from a woman in her 30s in good health and CMV-seropositive. The V and J genes are TRBV7-2 and TRBJ1-2, with D uncertain. The sequencing input was PBMCs. The CDR3, as DNA: TGTGCCAGCAGAGGAGGATTTAACTATGGCTACACCTTC. Protein sequence: CASRGGFNYGYTF.